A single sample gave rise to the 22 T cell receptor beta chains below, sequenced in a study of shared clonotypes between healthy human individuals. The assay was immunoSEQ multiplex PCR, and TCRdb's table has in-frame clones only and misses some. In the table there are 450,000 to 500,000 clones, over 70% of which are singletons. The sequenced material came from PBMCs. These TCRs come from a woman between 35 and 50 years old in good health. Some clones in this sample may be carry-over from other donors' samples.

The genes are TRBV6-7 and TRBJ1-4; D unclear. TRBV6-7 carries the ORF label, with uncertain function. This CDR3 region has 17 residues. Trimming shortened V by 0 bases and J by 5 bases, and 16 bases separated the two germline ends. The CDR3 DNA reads TGTGCCAGCAGTTACTCGATTAGCCAGGTAAGAAATGAAAAACTGTTTTTT. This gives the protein CASSYSISQVRNEKLFF.

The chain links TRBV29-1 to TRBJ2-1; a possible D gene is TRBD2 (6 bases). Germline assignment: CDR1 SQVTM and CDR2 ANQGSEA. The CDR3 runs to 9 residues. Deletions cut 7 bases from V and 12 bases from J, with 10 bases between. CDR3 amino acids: CSAGGGQFF. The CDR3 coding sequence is TGCAGCGCCGGGGGTGGGCAGTTCTTC.

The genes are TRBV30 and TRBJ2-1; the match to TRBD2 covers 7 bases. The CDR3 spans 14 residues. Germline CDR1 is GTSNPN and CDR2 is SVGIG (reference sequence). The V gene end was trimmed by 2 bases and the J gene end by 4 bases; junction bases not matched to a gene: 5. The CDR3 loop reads CAWSTSGDYNEQFF. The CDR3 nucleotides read TGTGCCTGGAGTACCAGCGGGGATTACAATGAGCAGTTCTTC.

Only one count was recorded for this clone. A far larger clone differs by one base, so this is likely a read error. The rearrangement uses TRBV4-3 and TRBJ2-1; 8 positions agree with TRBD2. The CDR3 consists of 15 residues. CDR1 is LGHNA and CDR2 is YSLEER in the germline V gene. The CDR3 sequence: CASGQDGGRYNEQFF. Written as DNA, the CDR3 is TGCGCCAGCGGCCAAGATGGCGGGAGGTACAATGAGCAGTTCTTC.

In nucleotides, the CDR3 is TGTGCCAGCAGCTTAGTTTTTACCGTAGACCTTAAGGGAGCGGATACGCAGTATTTT. Protein sequence: CASSLVFTVDLKGADTQYF. The V call is TRBV7-9, the J call TRBJ2-3; maybe TRBD2 (5 bases). This CDR3 is built from 19 residues. Germline V gene data show CDR1 as SEHNR and CDR2 as FQNEAQ (reference sequence). V was pared by 1 base and J by 6 bases, with 26 bases between.

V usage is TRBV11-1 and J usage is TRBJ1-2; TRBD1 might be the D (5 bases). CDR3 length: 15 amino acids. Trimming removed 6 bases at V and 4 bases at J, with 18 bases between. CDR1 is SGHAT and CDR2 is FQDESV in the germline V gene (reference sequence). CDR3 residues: CASRLTTAYLYGYTF. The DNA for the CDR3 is TGTGCCAGCAGATTAACGACAGCCTACCTCTATGGCTACACCTTC.

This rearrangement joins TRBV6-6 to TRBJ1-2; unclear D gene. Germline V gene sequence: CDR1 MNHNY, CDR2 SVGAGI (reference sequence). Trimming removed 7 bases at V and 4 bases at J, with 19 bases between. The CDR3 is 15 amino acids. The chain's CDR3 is CASTSLQLPGYGYTF. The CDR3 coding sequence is TGTGCCAGCACCAGCCTCCAGCTCCCGGGCTATGGCTACACCTTC.

In DNA, the CDR3 is TGCGCCAGCAGCCAAGAAGGGGGCTCAGGGCGCTATGGCTACACCTTC. Translation gives CASSQEGGSGRYGYTF. J is TRBJ1-2 and V is TRBV4-3; TRBD1 agrees at 7 bases. The germline V gene encodes CDR1 LGHNA and CDR2 YSLEER. The trim removed 0 bases at V and 4 bases at J, leaving 8 bases unmatched. The CDR3 has 16 amino acids.

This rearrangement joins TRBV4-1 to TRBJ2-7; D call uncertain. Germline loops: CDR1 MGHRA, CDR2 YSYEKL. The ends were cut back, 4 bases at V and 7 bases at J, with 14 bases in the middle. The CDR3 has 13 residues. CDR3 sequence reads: CASSLMILEEQYF. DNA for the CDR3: TGCGCCAGCAGCCTCATGATTCTAGAGGAGCAGTACTTC.

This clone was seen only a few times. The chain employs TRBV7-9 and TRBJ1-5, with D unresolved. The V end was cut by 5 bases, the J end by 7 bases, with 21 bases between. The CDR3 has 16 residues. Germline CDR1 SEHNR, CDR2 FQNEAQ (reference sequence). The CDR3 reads CASSPSGVLGSQPQHF. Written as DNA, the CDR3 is TGTGCCAGCAGCCCTAGTGGGGTTTTGGGATCCCAGCCCCAGCATTTT.

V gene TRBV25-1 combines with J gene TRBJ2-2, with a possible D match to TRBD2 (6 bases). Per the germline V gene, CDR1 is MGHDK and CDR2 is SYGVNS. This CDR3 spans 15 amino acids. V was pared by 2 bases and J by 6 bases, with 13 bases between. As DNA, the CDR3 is TGTGCCAGCAGTGAAGTACGCAGCGGGCCCGGGGAGCTGTTTTTT. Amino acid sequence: CASSEVRSGPGELFF.

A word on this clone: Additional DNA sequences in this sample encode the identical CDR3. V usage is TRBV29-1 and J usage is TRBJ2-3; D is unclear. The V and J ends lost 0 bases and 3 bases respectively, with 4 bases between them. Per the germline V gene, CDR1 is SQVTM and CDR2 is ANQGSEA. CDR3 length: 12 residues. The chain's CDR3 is CSVEDSTDTQYF. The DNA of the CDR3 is TGCAGCGTTGAAGATAGTACAGATACGCAGTATTTT.

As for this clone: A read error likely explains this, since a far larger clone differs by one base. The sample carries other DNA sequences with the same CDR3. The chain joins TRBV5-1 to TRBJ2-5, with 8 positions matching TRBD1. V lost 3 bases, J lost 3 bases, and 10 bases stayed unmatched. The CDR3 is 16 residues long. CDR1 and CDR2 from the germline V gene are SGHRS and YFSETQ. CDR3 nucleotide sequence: TGCGCCAGCAGCTACAATCCAGGGACAGGAGAAGAGACCCAGTACTTC. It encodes CASSYNPGTGEETQYF.

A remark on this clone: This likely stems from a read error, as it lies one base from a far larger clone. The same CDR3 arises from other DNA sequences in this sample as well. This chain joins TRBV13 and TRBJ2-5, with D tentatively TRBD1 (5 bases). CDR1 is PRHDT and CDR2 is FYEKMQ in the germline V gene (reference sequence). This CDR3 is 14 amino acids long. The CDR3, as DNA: TGTGCCAGCAGCGTAGGCTACGCAACAGGGACCCAGTACTTC. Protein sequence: CASSVGYATGTQYF.

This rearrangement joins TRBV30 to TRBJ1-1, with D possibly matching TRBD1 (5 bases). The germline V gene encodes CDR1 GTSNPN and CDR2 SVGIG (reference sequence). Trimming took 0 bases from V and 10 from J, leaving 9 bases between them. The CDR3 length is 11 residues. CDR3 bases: TGTGCCTGGAGTGTGGGGGGGGGAGCTTTCTTT. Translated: CAWSVGGGAFF.

The CDR3 DNA sequence: TGTGCCAGCAGCCGCGAGTCACTCCAAGAGACCCAGTACTTC. This gives the protein CASSRESLQETQYF. The gene calls are TRBV5-4 and TRBJ2-5; D unclear. The CDR3 spans 14 residues. V lost 4 bases, J lost 1 base, and 11 bases lay in between. Germline CDR1 SGHNT, CDR2 YYREEE (reference sequence). Full variable domain (rest looked up from reference TRBV5-4 and TRBJ2-5): ETGVTQSPTHLIKTRGQQVTLRCSSQSGHNTVSWYQQALGQGPQFIFQYYREEENGRGNFPPRFSGLQFPNYSSELNVNALELDDSALYLCASSRESLQETQYFGPGTRLLVL.

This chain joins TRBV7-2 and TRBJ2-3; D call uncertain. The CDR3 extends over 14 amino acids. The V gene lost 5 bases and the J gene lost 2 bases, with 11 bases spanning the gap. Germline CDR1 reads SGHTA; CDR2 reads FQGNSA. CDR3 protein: CASSPGPLTDTQYF. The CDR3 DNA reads TGTGCCAGCAGCCCAGGACCCCTCACAGATACGCAGTATTTT.

CDR3 region: CASSPQDPGNQPQHF. The CDR3 region has the DNA TGCGCCAGCAGCCCCCAGGACCCTGGCAATCAGCCCCAGCATTTT. V usage is TRBV5-1 and J usage is TRBJ1-5; D is unclear. This CDR3 is 15 amino acids long. Germline V lookup: CDR1 SGHRS, CDR2 YFSETQ. V was shortened by 4 bases and J by 2 bases, with 13 bases between the two germline ends.

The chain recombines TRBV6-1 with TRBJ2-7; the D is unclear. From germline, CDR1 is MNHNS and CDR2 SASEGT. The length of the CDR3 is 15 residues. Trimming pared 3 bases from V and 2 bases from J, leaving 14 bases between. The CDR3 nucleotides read TGTGCCAGCAGTGAGGGGTTCTTAGCAACCTACGAGCAGTACTTC. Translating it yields CASSEGFLATYEQYF.

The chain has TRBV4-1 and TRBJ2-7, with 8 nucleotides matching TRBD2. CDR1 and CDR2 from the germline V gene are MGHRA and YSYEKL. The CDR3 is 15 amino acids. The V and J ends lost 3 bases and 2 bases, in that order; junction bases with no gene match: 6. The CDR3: CASSHLPGGAYEQYF. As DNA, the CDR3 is TGCGCCAGCAGCCATCTTCCGGGGGGGGCCTACGAGCAGTACTTC.

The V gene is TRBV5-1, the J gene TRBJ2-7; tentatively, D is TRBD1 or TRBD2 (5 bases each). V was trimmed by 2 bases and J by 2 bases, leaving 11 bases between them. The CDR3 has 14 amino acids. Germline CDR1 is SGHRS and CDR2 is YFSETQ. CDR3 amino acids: CASSFRDGAYEQYF. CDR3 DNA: TGCGCCAGCAGCTTCCGGGACGGAGCCTACGAGCAGTACTTC.

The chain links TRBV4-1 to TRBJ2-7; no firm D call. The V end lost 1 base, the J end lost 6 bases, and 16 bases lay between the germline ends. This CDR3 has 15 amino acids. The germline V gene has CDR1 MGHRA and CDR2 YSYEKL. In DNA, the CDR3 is TGCGCCAGCAGCCAAGTACAGACGCGGTATAGCGAGCAGTACTTC. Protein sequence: CASSQVQTRYSEQYF.